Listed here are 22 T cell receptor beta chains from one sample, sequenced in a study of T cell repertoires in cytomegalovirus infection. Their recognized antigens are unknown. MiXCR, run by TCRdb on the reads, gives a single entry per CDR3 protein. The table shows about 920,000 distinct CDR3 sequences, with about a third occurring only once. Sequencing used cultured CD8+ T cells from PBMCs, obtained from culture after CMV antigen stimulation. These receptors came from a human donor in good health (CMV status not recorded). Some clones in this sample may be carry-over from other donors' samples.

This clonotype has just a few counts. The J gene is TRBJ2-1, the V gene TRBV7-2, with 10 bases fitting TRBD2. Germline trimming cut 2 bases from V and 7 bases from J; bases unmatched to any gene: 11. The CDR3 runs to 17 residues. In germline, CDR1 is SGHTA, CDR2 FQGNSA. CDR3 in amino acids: CASSLSFSGGAQNEQFF. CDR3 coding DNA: TGTGCCAGCAGCTTAAGTTTCAGCGGGGGGGCCCAGAATGAGCAGTTCTTC.

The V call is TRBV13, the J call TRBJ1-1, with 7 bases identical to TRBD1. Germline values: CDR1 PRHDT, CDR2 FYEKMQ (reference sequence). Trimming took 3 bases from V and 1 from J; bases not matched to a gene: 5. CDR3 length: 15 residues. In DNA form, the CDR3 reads TGTGCCAGCAGCTTCCGGACAGGCCGGAACACTGAAGCTTTCTTT. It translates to CASSFRTGRNTEAFF. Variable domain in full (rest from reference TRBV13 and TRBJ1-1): AAGVIQSPRHLIKEKRETATLKCYPIPRHDTVYWYQQGPGQDPQFLISFYEKMQSDKGSIPDRFSAQQFSDYHSELNMSSLELGDSALYFCASSFRTGRNTEAFFGQGTRLTVV.

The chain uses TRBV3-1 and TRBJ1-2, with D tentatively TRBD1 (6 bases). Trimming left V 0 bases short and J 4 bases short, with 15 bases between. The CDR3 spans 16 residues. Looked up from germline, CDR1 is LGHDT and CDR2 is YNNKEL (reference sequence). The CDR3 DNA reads TGTGCCAGCAGCCAAGAAGCCCTACAGGGATTCTATGGCTACACCTTC. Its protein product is CASSQEALQGFYGYTF.

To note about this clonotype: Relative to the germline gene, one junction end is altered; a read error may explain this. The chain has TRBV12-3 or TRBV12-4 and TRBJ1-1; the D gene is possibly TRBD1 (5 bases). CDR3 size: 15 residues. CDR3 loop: CANSSSRGGNTEAFF. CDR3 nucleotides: TGTGCCAACAGTTCCTCGCGGGGCGGTAACACTGAAGCTTTCTTT.

DNA for the CDR3: TGTGCCAGCAGTTTAGCTGGGGAAACCGGGGAGCTGTTTTTT. Encoded protein: CASSLAGETGELFF. This chain uses TRBV12-3 or TRBV12-4 with TRBJ2-2; D gene ambiguous. The CDR3 extends over 14 amino acids. Deletions cut 0 bases from V and 5 bases from J, with 7 bases between.

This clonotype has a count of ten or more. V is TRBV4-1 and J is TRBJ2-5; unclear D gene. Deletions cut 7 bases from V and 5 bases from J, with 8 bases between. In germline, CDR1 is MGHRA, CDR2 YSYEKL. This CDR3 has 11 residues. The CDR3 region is CASKAGETQYF. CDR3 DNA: TGCGCCAGCAAGGCCGGGGAGACCCAGTACTTC.

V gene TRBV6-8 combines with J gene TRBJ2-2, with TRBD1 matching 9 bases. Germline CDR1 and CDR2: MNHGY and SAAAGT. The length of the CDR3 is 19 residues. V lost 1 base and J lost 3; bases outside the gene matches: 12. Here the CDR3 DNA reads TGTGCCAGCAGTTACTTGATAGGCGCGGACAGGGGCGACACCGGGGAGCTGTTTTTT. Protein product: CASSYLIGADRGDTGELFF.

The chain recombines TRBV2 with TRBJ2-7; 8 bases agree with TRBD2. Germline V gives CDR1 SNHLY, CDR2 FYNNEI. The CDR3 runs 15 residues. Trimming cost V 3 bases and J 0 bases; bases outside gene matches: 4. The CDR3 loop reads CASSEAGTSSYEQYF. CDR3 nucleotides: TGTGCCAGCAGTGAGGCCGGGACTAGCTCCTACGAGCAGTACTTC.

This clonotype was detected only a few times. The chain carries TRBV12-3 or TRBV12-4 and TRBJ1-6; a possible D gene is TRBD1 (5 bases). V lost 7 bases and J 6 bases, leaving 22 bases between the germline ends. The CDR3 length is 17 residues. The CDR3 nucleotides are TGTGCCAGCAACTATATTCTCCCGGGACGGATTAATTCACCCCTCCACTTT. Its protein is CASNYILPGRINSPLHF.

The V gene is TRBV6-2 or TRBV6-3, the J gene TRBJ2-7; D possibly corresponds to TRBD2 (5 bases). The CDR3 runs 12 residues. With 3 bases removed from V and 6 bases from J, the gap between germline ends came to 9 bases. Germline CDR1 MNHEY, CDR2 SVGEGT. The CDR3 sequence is CASSYRGSEQYF. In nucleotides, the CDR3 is TGTGCCAGCAGTTATCGGGGATCCGAGCAGTACTTC.

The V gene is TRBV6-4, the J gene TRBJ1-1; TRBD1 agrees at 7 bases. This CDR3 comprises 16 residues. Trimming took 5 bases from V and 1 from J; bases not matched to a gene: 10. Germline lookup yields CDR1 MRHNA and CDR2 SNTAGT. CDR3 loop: CASSPKWGQPNTEAFF. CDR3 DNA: TGTGCCAGCAGTCCGAAGTGGGGACAGCCGAACACTGAAGCTTTCTTT.

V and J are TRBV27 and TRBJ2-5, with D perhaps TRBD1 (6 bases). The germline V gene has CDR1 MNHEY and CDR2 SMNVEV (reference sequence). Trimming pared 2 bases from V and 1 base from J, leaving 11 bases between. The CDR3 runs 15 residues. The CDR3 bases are TGTGCCAGCAGTTTAAGGCAGGGGATCCAAGAGACCCAGTACTTC. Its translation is CASSLRQGIQETQYF.

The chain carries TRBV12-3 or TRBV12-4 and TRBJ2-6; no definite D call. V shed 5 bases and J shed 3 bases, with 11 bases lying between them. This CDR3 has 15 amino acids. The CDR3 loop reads CASSPVDGGANVLTF. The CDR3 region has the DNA TGTGCCAGCAGTCCGGTCGACGGTGGGGCCAACGTCCTGACTTTC.

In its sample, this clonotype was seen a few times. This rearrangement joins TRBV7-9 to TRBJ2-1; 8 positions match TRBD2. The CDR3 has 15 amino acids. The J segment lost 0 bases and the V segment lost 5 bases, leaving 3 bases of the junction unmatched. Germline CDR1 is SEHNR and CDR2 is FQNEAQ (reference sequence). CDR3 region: CASSRGGHSYNEQFF. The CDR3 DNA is TGTGCCAGCAGCCGCGGGGGGCACTCCTACAATGAGCAGTTCTTC.

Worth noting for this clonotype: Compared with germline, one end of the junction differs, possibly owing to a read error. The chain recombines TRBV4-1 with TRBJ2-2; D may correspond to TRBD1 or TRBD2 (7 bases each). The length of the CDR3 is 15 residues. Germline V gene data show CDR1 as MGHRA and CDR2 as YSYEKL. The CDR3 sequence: CAGRGGGRDTGELFF. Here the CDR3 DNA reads TGCGCCGGCAGGGGGGGCGGGCGCGACACCGGGGAGCTGTTTTTT.

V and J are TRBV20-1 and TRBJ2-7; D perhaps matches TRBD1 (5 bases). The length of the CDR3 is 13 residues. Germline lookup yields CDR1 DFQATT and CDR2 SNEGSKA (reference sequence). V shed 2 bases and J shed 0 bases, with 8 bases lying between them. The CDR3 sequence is CSARLRDSYEQYV. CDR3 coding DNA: TGCAGTGCTAGACTCAGGGACTCCTACGAGCAGTACGTC.

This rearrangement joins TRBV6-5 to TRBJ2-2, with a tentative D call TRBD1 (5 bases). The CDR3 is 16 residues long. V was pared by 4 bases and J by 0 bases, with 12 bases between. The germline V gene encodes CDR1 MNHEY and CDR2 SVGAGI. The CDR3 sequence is CASSSLGVTNTGELFF. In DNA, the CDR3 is TGTGCCAGCAGTTCTTTAGGGGTTACGAACACCGGGGAGCTGTTTTTT.

CDR3 sequence: CASLKDFFTGELFF. In nucleotides, the CDR3 is TGCGCCAGTCTCAAGGACTTTTTCACCGGGGAGCTGTTTTTT. V and J are TRBV4-1 and TRBJ2-2; possibly TRBD2 for D (5 bases). The length of the CDR3 is 14 residues. Looked up from germline, CDR1 is MGHRA and CDR2 is YSYEKL. V was cut by 9 bases and J by 4 bases, with 15 bases left in between.

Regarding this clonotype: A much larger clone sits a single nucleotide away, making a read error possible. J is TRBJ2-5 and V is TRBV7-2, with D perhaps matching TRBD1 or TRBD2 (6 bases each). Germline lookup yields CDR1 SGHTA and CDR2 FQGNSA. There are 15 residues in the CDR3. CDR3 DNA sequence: TGTGCCAGCAGCCGGGGGCAGGCGTACCAAAAGACCCAGTACTTC. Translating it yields CASSRGQAYQKTQYF.

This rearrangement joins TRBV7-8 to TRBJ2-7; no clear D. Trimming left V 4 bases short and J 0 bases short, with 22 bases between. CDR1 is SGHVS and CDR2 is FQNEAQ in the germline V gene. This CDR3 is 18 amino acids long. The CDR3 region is CASSSRGETPYISYEQYF. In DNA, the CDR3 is TGTGCCAGCAGCTCCCGAGGAGAGACACCTTATATCTCCTACGAGCAGTACTTC. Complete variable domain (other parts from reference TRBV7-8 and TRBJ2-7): GAGVSQSPRYKVAKRGQDVALRCDPISGHVSLFWYQQALGQGPEFLTYFQNEAQLDKSGLPSDRFFAERPEGSVSTLKIQRTQQEDSAVYLCASSSRGETPYISYEQYFGPGTRLTVT.

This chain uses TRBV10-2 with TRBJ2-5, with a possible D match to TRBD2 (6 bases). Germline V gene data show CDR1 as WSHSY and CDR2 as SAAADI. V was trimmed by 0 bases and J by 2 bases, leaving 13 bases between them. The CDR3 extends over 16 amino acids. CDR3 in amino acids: CASSESLAGIQETQYF. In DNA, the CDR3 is TGCGCCAGCAGTGAGTCGTTGGCGGGGATACAAGAGACCCAGTACTTC.

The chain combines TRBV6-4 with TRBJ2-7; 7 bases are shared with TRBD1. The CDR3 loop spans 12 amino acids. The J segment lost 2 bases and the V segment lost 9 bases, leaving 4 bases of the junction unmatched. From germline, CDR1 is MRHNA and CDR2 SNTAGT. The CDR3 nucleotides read TGTGCCAGTTGGGACAGACCCTACGAGCAGTACTTC. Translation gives CASWDRPYEQYF.